The 26 T cell receptor beta chains given below trace back to one sample, sequenced in a study of PD-L1 blockade in urothelial cancer (dated by TCRdb to about 2017). The time point tag for this specimen amounts to: pretreatment peripheral blood. The library was prepared using the immunoSEQ multiplex PCR assay. TCRdb limited this immuneACCESS table to in-frame rearrangements with V and J called. A share of clones is missing; checked studies link under half to unresolved V genes, and the rest is unexplained. The sample has roughly 91,000 clones on record, approximately 87% of them singletons. Of the sample, approximately 15% is held by the ten largest clones. The sequencing here drew on PBMCs, taken around atezolizumab (anti-PD-L1) treatment. The source is a man aged 60 to 69 with urothelial cancer.

The sample holds one count of this clone. The chain couples TRBV2 to TRBJ1-1, with D unclear. Trimming cost V 6 bases and J 0 bases, with 17 bases left between them. The CDR3 consists of 16 residues. Germline CDR1 SNHLY, CDR2 FYNNEI. CDR3 in amino acids: CASSTSPTYLNTEAFF. The CDR3 DNA follows: TGTGCCAGCAGCACCTCCCCCACTTATTTGAACACTGAAGCTTTCTTT.

The V and J genes are TRBV5-1 and TRBJ2-7; possibly TRBD2 for D (5 bases). This CDR3 contains 14 residues. Germline loops: CDR1 SGHRS, CDR2 YFSETQ. V lost 0 bases, J lost 2 bases, and 9 bases lay in between. CDR3 amino acids: CASSLAVGAYEQYF. CDR3 DNA sequence: TGCGCCAGCAGCTTGGCCGTGGGAGCCTACGAGCAGTACTTC.

The V and J genes are TRBV5-6 and TRBJ1-6; possible D gene TRBD1, 6 bases. CDR3 length: 16 residues. V was clipped by 1 base and J by 6 bases, with 14 bases between them. Germline CDR1 reads SGHDT; CDR2 reads YYEEEE. In nucleotides, the CDR3 is TGTGCCAGCAGCTTGCAGGGGCTTCAAGGTAATTCACCCCTCCACTTT. Amino acid sequence: CASSLQGLQGNSPLHF.

This chain uses TRBV7-8 with TRBJ2-7; 10 bases map to TRBD2. Losses at the gene ends were 1 base for V and 3 bases for J; bases not matched to a gene: 6. Germline V gene data show CDR1 as SGHVS and CDR2 as FQNEAQ. The CDR3 has 16 residues. DNA of the CDR3: TGTGCCAGCAGCTTAGAGCCGGGACTAGCGTTCTACGAGCAGTACTTC. Translating gives CASSLEPGLAFYEQYF.

The chain couples TRBV2 to TRBJ1-1; the D gene is possibly TRBD1 (5 bases). The length of the CDR3 is 12 residues. Germline V gives CDR1 SNHLY, CDR2 FYNNEI. V was cut by 0 bases and J by 7 bases, with 6 bases left in between. CDR3 nucleotides: TGTGCCAGCAGTGAAGCCGGGGGTGAAGCTTTCTTT. As protein: CASSEAGGEAFF.

The genes are TRBV28 and TRBJ2-3; 12 positions agree with TRBD2. With 7 bases clipped from V and 7 bases from J, the junction kept 12 bases outside the gene matches. Germline V gene data show CDR1 as MDHEN and CDR2 as SYDVKM. The CDR3 spans 16 residues. In nucleotides, the CDR3 is TGTGCCAGCACCCCCTCCGTGGGACTAGCGGGCCATACGCAGTATTTT. This encodes CASTPSVGLAGHTQYF.

The V gene is TRBV30, the J gene TRBJ1-1, with 9 bases aligning to TRBD1. This CDR3 is 14 amino acids long. Germline CDR1 GTSNPN, CDR2 SVGIG (reference sequence). The J segment lost 0 bases and the V segment lost 8 bases, leaving 7 bases of the junction unmatched. CDR3 in amino acids: CAHKRDRVNTEAFF. The CDR3 bases are TGTGCCCACAAGCGGGACAGGGTGAACACTGAAGCTTTCTTT.

The genes are TRBV29-1 and TRBJ2-2, with 10 bases fitting TRBD1. The CDR3 has 13 amino acids. Germline V gene data show CDR1 as SQVTM and CDR2 as ANQGSEA. V gave up 6 bases and J gave up 6 bases; unmatched junction bases: 4. The CDR3 sequence: CSVKTGGSGELFF. DNA for the CDR3: TGCAGCGTCAAGACAGGGGGCTCCGGGGAGCTGTTTTTT.

The chain couples TRBV7-8 to TRBJ2-7; 7 nucleotides line up with TRBD1. This CDR3 is 16 amino acids long. CDR1 and CDR2 from the germline V gene are SGHVS and FQNEAQ. The trim removed 4 bases at V and 4 bases at J, leaving 13 bases unmatched. CDR3 loop: CASSYLGDRRFYEQYF. In nucleotides, the CDR3 is TGTGCCAGCAGCTATTTGGGGGACAGAAGATTTTACGAGCAGTACTTC.

The chain has TRBV5-6 and TRBJ2-7; 7 bases are shared with TRBD1. The J segment lost 3 bases and the V segment lost 4 bases, leaving 10 bases of the junction unmatched. Germline V CDR1 and CDR2: SGHDT, YYEEEE. This CDR3 is 15 amino acids long. As DNA, the CDR3 is TGTGCCAGCAGCGACGTGGGGACAGACGTCTACGAGCAGTACTTC. Translated, it gives CASSDVGTDVYEQYF.

This chain connects TRBV7-9 to TRBJ1-2, with 7 bases fitting TRBD1. Germline V gene lookup returns CDR1 SEHNR and CDR2 FQNEAQ (reference sequence). The CDR3 is 15 residues long. V lost 5 bases, J lost 7 bases, and 13 bases stayed unmatched. The CDR3: CASSAGTALSGGYTF. CDR3 bases: TGTGCCAGCAGCGCCGGGACAGCCCTATCAGGTGGCTACACCTTC. Based on the CDR3 plus reference TRBV7-9 and TRBJ1-2, the full variable domain is DTGVSQNPRHKITKRGQNVTFRCDPISEHNRLYWYRQTLGQGPEFLTYFQNEAQLEKSRLLSDRFSAERPKGSFSTLEIQRTEQGDSAMYLCASSAGTALSGGYTFGSGTRLTVV.

The genes are TRBV4-2 and TRBJ2-4; 7 bases align to TRBD1. Trimming at V came to 0 bases and at J to 6 bases, leaving 11 bases not matched to a gene. CDR3 size: 17 residues. Germline V gene sequence: CDR1 LGHNA, CDR2 YNFKEQ. The CDR3 protein is CASSQDSGRQGRNIQYF. DNA for the CDR3: TGTGCCAGCAGCCAAGATAGTGGGAGACAGGGCAGAAACATTCAGTACTTC.

V and J are TRBV30 and TRBJ2-5, with 11 bases matching TRBD2. The CDR3 is 16 amino acids. Unmatched junction bases numbered 10, after V lost 2 bases and J lost 5 bases. Germline loops: CDR1 GTSNPN, CDR2 SVGIG (reference sequence). CDR3 in amino acids: CAWSRGTSGLGETQYF. CDR3 bases: TGTGCCTGGAGTAGAGGGACTAGCGGCCTCGGGGAGACCCAGTACTTC. The full variable domain, completed using reference TRBV30 and TRBJ2-5, is SQTIHQWPATLVQPVGSPLSLECTVEGTSNPNLYWYRQAAGRGLQLLFYSVGIGQISSEVPQNLSASRPQDRQFILSSKKLLLSDSGFYLCAWSRGTSGLGETQYFGPGTRLLVL.

The chain carries TRBV5-8 and TRBJ2-2; maybe TRBD2 (5 bases). V was cut by 0 bases and J by 6 bases, with 15 bases left in between. The CDR3 totals 16 residues. Germline V gene sequence: CDR1 SGHTS, CDR2 YDEGEE. This CDR3 reads CASSLAGSRFAGELFF. The CDR3 nucleotides read TGTGCCAGCAGCTTGGCGGGGTCTAGGTTTGCCGGGGAGCTGTTTTTT.

This clone was counted only a few times. The gene calls are TRBV30 and TRBJ2-7; 7 bases are a match to TRBD1. The trim removed 5 bases at V and 3 bases at J, leaving 7 bases unmatched. CDR1 GTSNPN and CDR2 SVGIG come from the germline V gene (reference sequence). The CDR3 consists of 13 residues. The DNA of the CDR3 is TGTGCCTGGCAGAAGACAGGGCTCTACGAGCAGTACTTC. As protein: CAWQKTGLYEQYF.

The rearrangement links TRBV30 to TRBJ2-2; 8 bases are a match to TRBD2. Germline loops: CDR1 GTSNPN, CDR2 SVGIG (reference sequence). V was pared by 0 bases and J by 7 bases, with 16 bases of the junction left unmatched. The CDR3 loop spans 18 amino acids. CDR3 DNA: TGTGCCTGGAGTGTATATTGGGGGAGTAGCGGGACGGACGGGGAGCTGTTTTTT. Translated: CAWSVYWGSSGTDGELFF.

The chain couples TRBV11-3 to TRBJ2-7, with 7 nucleotides matching TRBD1. CDR1 and CDR2 (germline): SGHNT, YENEEA. The J segment lost 3 bases and the V segment lost 7 bases, leaving 6 bases of the junction unmatched. There are 13 residues in the CDR3. The CDR3 nucleotides are TGTGCCAGCACCCCCCAGGGGGACTACGAGCAGTACTTC. The encoded protein is CASTPQGDYEQYF.

This chain links TRBV2 with TRBJ2-7; 9 bases map to TRBD1. This CDR3 spans 12 amino acids. The V and J ends lost 5 bases and 5 bases, in that order; junction bases with no gene match: 1. The germline V gene encodes CDR1 SNHLY and CDR2 FYNNEI. CDR3 protein: CASSRDRDEQYF. CDR3 sequence (DNA): TGTGCCAGCAGTAGGGACAGGGACGAGCAGTACTTC.

J is TRBJ2-7 and V is TRBV28; 7 nucleotides agree with TRBD1. The CDR3 runs to 16 residues. V lost 4 bases, J lost 3 bases, and 12 bases stayed unmatched. Germline V gives CDR1 MDHEN, CDR2 SYDVKM. CDR3 DNA sequence: TGTGCCAGCAGTTCTCTATCAACCGGGACAGACTACGAGCAGTACTTC. It encodes CASSSLSTGTDYEQYF.

V usage is TRBV10-1 and J usage is TRBJ2-3; 7 nucleotides align to TRBD1. CDR3 length: 16 amino acids. Per germline, CDR1 WNHNN and CDR2 SYGVQD (reference sequence). Germline trimming cut 0 bases from V and 5 bases from J; bases unmatched to any gene: 8. CDR3 amino acids: CASSESKSAGGDTQYF. The DNA for the CDR3 is TGCGCCAGCAGTGAGTCGAAATCGGCAGGGGGAGATACGCAGTATTTT.

The chain is built from TRBV9 and TRBJ1-2; D is undetermined. CDR3 length: 13 residues. Trimming stripped 0 bases from V and 3 bases from J, with 6 bases between. Germline loops: CDR1 SGDLS, CDR2 YYNGEE. The CDR3, as DNA: TGTGCCAGCAGCGTAGCGCGGGACTATGGCTACACCTTC. This codes for CASSVARDYGYTF.

The gene calls are TRBV18 and TRBJ1-5, with TRBD1 as a possible D gene (5 bases). The ends were cut back, 2 bases at V and 3 bases at J, with 11 bases in the middle. Germline V gene sequence: CDR1 KGHSH, CDR2 LQKENI. This CDR3 spans 15 amino acids. The CDR3 reads CASSPADSSNQPQHF. The CDR3 DNA reads as TGTGCCAGCTCACCAGCAGACAGCTCCAATCAGCCCCAGCATTTT.

The rearrangement links TRBV6-5 to TRBJ1-5; possibly TRBD1 for D (5 bases). The CDR3 consists of 14 residues. Trimming shortened V by 6 bases and J by 2 bases, and 11 bases separated the two germline ends. Germline CDR1 is MNHEY and CDR2 is SVGAGI. The DNA of the CDR3 is TGTGCCAGCAGGTCCACAGGAGGCAATCAGCCCCAGCATTTT. This encodes CASRSTGGNQPQHF.

CDR3 coding DNA: TGTGCCAGCAGTCTGCAGGGACAGGGCCACGAGCAGTACTTC. This sequence encodes CASSLQGQGHEQYF. The gene calls are TRBV5-4 and TRBJ2-7; 9 nucleotides align to TRBD1. Germline V gene data show CDR1 as SGHNT and CDR2 as YYREEE (reference sequence). The CDR3 is made up of 14 amino acids. V was pared by 5 bases and J by 5 bases, with 8 bases of the junction left unmatched. Supplemented by reference TRBV5-4 and TRBJ2-7, the full variable domain reads ETGVTQSPTHLIKTRGQQVTLRCSSQSGHNTVSWYQQALGQGPQFIFQYYREEENGRGNFPPRFSGLQFPNYSSELNVNALELDDSALYLCASSLQGQGHEQYFGPGTRLTVT.

The chain uses TRBV21-1 and TRBJ2-7; the D call TRBD1 from the table was never checked on the DNA. TRBV21-1 represents a pseudogene. CDR3 length equals 14 residues. The CDR3 sequence: CASSNGRGRGEQYF. The CDR3 coding sequence is TGTGCCAGCAGCAACGGCAGGGGGCGAGGCGAGCAGTACTTC.

The chain couples TRBV6-5 to TRBJ1-6; D not resolved. This CDR3 has 13 residues. Germline V lookup: CDR1 MNHEY, CDR2 SVGAGI. Trimming cost V 2 bases and J 9 bases, with 8 bases left between them. For the CDR3, the DNA is TGTGCCAGCAGTTACGCAGGCACTTCACCCCTCCACTTT. This gives the protein CASSYAGTSPLHF.